One sample yielded the 27 T cell receptor beta chains listed below, sequenced in a study of response to subunit inactivated influenza vaccine. TCRdb reprocessed the RT-PCR reads via MiXCR and lists one record per CDR3 protein. The table records some 480,000 distinct CDR3 sequences, roughly 9.7% of them present only once. Source: PBMCs from blood, taken roughly 47 days after vaccination. Every receptor here comes from a man aged 50 to 60 who received an inactivated influenza vaccine.

The chain has TRBV5-1 and TRBJ2-3; D not certain. V was cut by 0 bases and J by 5 bases, with 10 bases left in between. Germline V gives CDR1 SGHRS, CDR2 YFSETQ. The CDR3 is 14 amino acids. The CDR3 region is CASSLDKYIDTQYF. The CDR3 nucleotides are TGCGCCAGCAGCTTGGACAAGTACATAGATACGCAGTATTTT.

A few counts support this clonotype. The rearrangement joins TRBV7-8 to TRBJ2-2; D is unresolved. V shed 5 bases and J shed 1 base, with 8 bases lying between them. The CDR3 sequence is 14 residues long. The V gene's germline CDR1 is SGHVS and CDR2 FQNEAQ. The CDR3 DNA sequence: TGTGCCAGCAGCCCGCGTTGGAACACCGGGGAGCTGTTTTTT. It codes for CASSPRWNTGELFF. Based on the CDR3 plus reference TRBV7-8 and TRBJ2-2, the full variable domain is GAGVSQSPRYKVAKRGQDVALRCDPISGHVSLFWYQQALGQGPEFLTYFQNEAQLDKSGLPSDRFFAERPEGSVSTLKIQRTQQEDSAVYLCASSPRWNTGELFFGEGSRLTVL.

The sample holds a few counts of this clonotype. The CDR3: CSALTGTGADTQYF. CDR3 nucleotides: TGCAGTGCCTTAACCGGGACAGGCGCTGATACGCAGTATTTT. The rearrangement uses TRBV20-1 and TRBJ2-3; TRBD1 agrees at 8 bases. Per germline, CDR1 DFQATT and CDR2 SNEGSKA (reference sequence). This CDR3 is built from 14 residues. V gave up 6 bases and J gave up 6 bases; unmatched junction bases: 11.

The gene calls are TRBV11-2 and TRBJ2-1; D unclear. Germline V gene data show CDR1 as SGHAT and CDR2 as FQNNGV. CDR3 length equals 17 residues. V lost 6 bases and J lost 2, with 20 bases in between. The CDR3: CASRDPSGPKPYNEQFF. CDR3 DNA sequence: TGTGCCAGCAGAGATCCCTCAGGTCCCAAGCCCTACAATGAGCAGTTCTTC.

This clonotype was detected ten times or more. The V call is TRBV27, the J call TRBJ2-7, with 7 nucleotides matching TRBD1. The germline gives CDR1 MNHEY, CDR2 SMNVEV (reference sequence). CDR3 size: 13 residues. With 9 bases clipped from V and 5 bases from J, the junction kept 10 bases outside the gene matches. CDR3 sequence: CARQTGKDNEQYF. The CDR3 coding sequence is TGTGCCAGGCAGACAGGGAAGGACAACGAGCAGTACTTC.

This sequence joins TRBV4-3 and TRBJ1-1; a possible D gene is TRBD1 (6 bases). CDR1 and CDR2 from the germline V gene are LGHNA and YSLEER. V lost 0 bases to trimming and J lost 2 bases, with 16 bases between them. The CDR3 length is 17 residues. The CDR3 coding sequence is TGCGCCAGCAGCCAAGAACCCCTTTCCAGGGGCAACACTGAAGCTTTCTTT. It encodes CASSQEPLSRGNTEAFF.

This clonotype has at least ten counts. This sequence joins TRBV25-1 and TRBJ1-3, with a tentative D call TRBD1 (6 bases). Germline-derived CDR1 and CDR2 are MGHDK and SYGVNS. This CDR3 region has 15 residues. Between the trimmed V and J ends, which lost 6 bases and 2 bases, there was a span of 14 bases. The CDR3 region is CASRDSYIPGNTIYF. In nucleotides, the CDR3 is TGTGCCAGCAGGGACAGCTACATCCCTGGAAACACCATATATTTT.

This clonotype came up many times. The V call is TRBV25-1, the J call TRBJ2-2, with a tentative D call TRBD1 (5 bases). There are 11 residues in the CDR3. V was pared by 9 bases and J by 7 bases, with 9 bases between. CDR1 and CDR2 (germline): MGHDK, SYGVNS. CDR3 protein: CASWGGGELFF. CDR3 bases: TGTGCCAGTTGGGGCGGCGGGGAGCTGTTTTTT.

In regard to this clonotype: This could be a read error, since a much larger clone is one nucleotide away. V is TRBV29-1 and J is TRBJ2-2, with 8 bases matching TRBD1. Germline-derived CDR1 and CDR2 are SQVTM and ANQGSEA. The junction had 3 bases not matched to a gene; V was cut back by 5 bases and J by 4 bases. The CDR3 spans 13 residues. The DNA of the CDR3 is TGCAGCGTTACCACAGGGGGCACCGGGGAGCTGTTTTTT. Translating gives CSVTTGGTGELFF.

This chain links TRBV7-2 with TRBJ2-2, with D possibly being TRBD1 (6 bases). Germline-derived CDR1 and CDR2 are SGHTA and FQGNSA. This CDR3 region has 15 residues. Between the trimmed V and J ends, which lost 1 base and 6 bases, there was a span of 12 bases. CDR3 nucleotide sequence: TGTGCCAGCAGCTTAGGGCAGGGGTGGGCCGGGGAGCTGTTTTTT. Translation: CASSLGQGWAGELFF.

The chain combines TRBV18 with TRBJ2-3; D remains ambiguous. This CDR3 has 16 amino acids. Germline V lookup: CDR1 KGHSH, CDR2 LQKENI. V was clipped by 1 base and J by 2 bases, with 13 bases between them. CDR3 nucleotide sequence: TGTGCCAGCTCACCACTGTTCGGAAGGGACACAGATACGCAGTATTTT. Protein sequence: CASSPLFGRDTDTQYF.

This clonotype has only a few counts. The chain recombines TRBV6-1 with TRBJ1-6; 9 nucleotides line up with TRBD1. Losses at the gene ends were 6 bases for V and 7 bases for J; bases not matched to a gene: 4. The CDR3 sequence is 14 residues long. Germline loops: CDR1 MNHNS, CDR2 SASEGT. CDR3 bases: TGTGCCAGCAGCGACAGGGGGGGAAATTCACCCCTCCACTTT. It encodes CASSDRGGNSPLHF.

This chain links TRBV21-1 with TRBJ2-7. TRBV21-1 is a documented pseudogene. The CDR3 is 14 residues long. CDR3 in amino acids: CASSKDGGTYEQYF. For the CDR3, the DNA is TGTGCCAGCAGCAAAGATGGCGGTACCTACGAGCAGTACTTC.

This clonotype was seen ten or more times. V and J are TRBV7-9 and TRBJ1-2; D gene ambiguous. Trimming shortened V by 2 bases and J by 6 bases, and 7 bases separated the two germline ends. Germline V gene data show CDR1 as SEHNR and CDR2 as FQNEAQ (reference sequence). The CDR3 runs 12 residues. The CDR3 DNA reads as TGTGCCAGCAGCTTACGGGGTCATGGCTACACCTTC. It codes for CASSLRGHGYTF.

In its sample, this clonotype was seen many times. The chain recombines TRBV9 with TRBJ2-1, with TRBD2 matching 11 bases. This CDR3 is built from 16 residues. Germline V CDR1 and CDR2: SGDLS, YYNGEE. V was clipped by 0 bases and J by 6 bases; unmatched bases: 5. Written as DNA, the CDR3 is TGTGCCAGCAGCGTAGCGGGTAGCGGGAGGGTCAATGAGCAGTTCTTC. This gives the protein CASSVAGSGRVNEQFF.

The CDR3 spells CASSTLAGGAYEQFF. CDR3 bases: TGTGCCAGCAGTACACTAGCGGGAGGCGCCTACGAGCAGTTCTTC. The V call is TRBV28, the J call TRBJ2-7; 12 bases fit TRBD2. The end of the DNA fits TRBJ2-1 better, so the J call may be wrong. The CDR3 is made up of 15 amino acids. The germline CDR1 and CDR2 sequences are MDHEN and SYDVKM.

This chain uses TRBV28 with TRBJ2-1, with 9 bases fitting TRBD2. Trimming took 6 bases from V and 8 from J; bases not matched to a gene: 11. CDR1 is MDHEN, CDR2 SYDVKM, per germline. This CDR3 spans 15 amino acids. CDR3 protein: CASRTAAGGTDEQFF. The CDR3, as DNA: TGTGCCAGCAGGACAGCAGCGGGGGGAACTGATGAGCAGTTCTTC.

This chain uses TRBV25-1 with TRBJ1-4; TRBD1 agrees at 8 bases. This CDR3 region has 15 residues. Germline CDR1 reads MGHDK; CDR2 reads SYGVNS. Trimming cost V 3 bases and J 2 bases; bases outside gene matches: 2. The CDR3 coding sequence is TGTGCCAGCAGTGAGGGACAGGTCACTAATGAAAAACTGTTTTTT. Residues: CASSEGQVTNEKLFF.

Worth noting for this clonotype: A junction end diverges from the germline sequence, so it may reflect a read error. This chain uses TRBV6-2 or TRBV6-3 with TRBJ1-1, with D unclear. The CDR3 spans 14 residues. Per germline, CDR1 MNHEY and CDR2 SVGEGT. As DNA, the CDR3 is TGTGCCAGCAGTTACTCGCAACTGAACACTGAAGCTTTATTT. Translated: CASSYSQLNTEALF.

This clonotype was counted at least ten times. The CDR3 coding sequence is TGTGCCAGCAGCTATAGCGGTGTCTCCTACAATGAGCAGTTCTTC. Encoded protein: CASSYSGVSYNEQFF. The chain has TRBV7-3 and TRBJ2-1; tentative D call: TRBD2 (6 bases). CDR3 length: 15 amino acids. Trimming took off 4 bases at V and 0 bases at J, with 10 bases between the two ends. CDR1 and CDR2 (germline): SGHTA, FQGTGA.

J is TRBJ2-1 and V is TRBV15, with TRBD2 identical over 10 bases. Losses at the gene ends were 6 bases for V and 4 bases for J; bases not matched to a gene: 9. The CDR3 is 16 residues long. In germline, CDR1 is LNHNV, CDR2 YYDKDF (reference sequence). The CDR3 region has the DNA TGTGCCACCAGAAAAAGAACTAGCGGGGAATACAATGAGCAGTTCTTC. Translated: CATRKRTSGEYNEQFF. Full variable domain (missing parts from reference TRBV15 and TRBJ2-1): DAMVIQNPRYQVTQFGKPVTLSCSQTLNHNVMYWYQQKSSQAPKLLFHYYDKDFNNEADTPDNFQSRRPNTSFCFLDIRSPGLGDTAMYLCATRKRTSGEYNEQFFGPGTRLTVL.

V usage is TRBV6-5 and J usage is TRBJ2-7; 10 bases line up with TRBD1. From germline, CDR1 is MNHEY and CDR2 SVGAGI. V gave up 6 bases and J gave up 6 bases; unmatched junction bases: 11. The CDR3 has 15 residues. The CDR3 DNA is TGTGCCAGCAGCTATACCGGACAGGGGGACTTCGAGCAGTACTTC. Its protein product is CASSYTGQGDFEQYF.

This clonotype has at least ten counts. This chain connects TRBV29-1 to TRBJ2-5, with D tentatively TRBD1 (5 bases). The CDR3 runs to 13 residues. Germline CDR1 is SQVTM and CDR2 is ANQGSEA. V was trimmed by 6 bases and J by 5 bases, leaving 16 bases between them. CDR3 amino acids: CSVVGQLVETQYF. As DNA, the CDR3 is TGCAGCGTCGTAGGACAATTGGTTGAGACCCAGTACTTC. Together with reference TRBV29-1 and TRBJ2-5, the CDR3 gives the full variable domain: SAVISQKPSRDICQRGTSLTIQCQVDSQVTMMFWYRQQPGQSLTLIATANQGSEATYESGFVIDKFPISRPNLTFSTLTVSNMSPEDSSIYLCSVVGQLVETQYFGPGTRLLVL.

V and J are TRBV5-5 and TRBJ2-1; no firm D call. The CDR3 consists of 16 residues. Germline V gives CDR1 SGHKS, CDR2 YYEKEE (reference sequence). Trimming took off 0 bases at V and 0 bases at J, with 10 bases between the two ends. CDR3 in amino acids: CASSLAWASSYNEQFF. The CDR3 nucleotides read TGTGCCAGCAGCTTGGCCTGGGCTAGCTCCTACAATGAGCAGTTCTTC.

This clonotype was seen many times. This chain links TRBV27 with TRBJ2-7; a possible D gene is TRBD2 (6 bases). The V end lost 3 bases, the J end lost 1 base, and 7 bases lay between the germline ends. The germline CDR1 and CDR2 sequences are MNHEY and SMNVEV (reference sequence). CDR3 length: 13 residues. This chain's CDR3 is CASSLRGSYEQYF. CDR3 nucleotides: TGTGCCAGCAGTTTGCGGGGTTCCTACGAGCAGTACTTC.

The gene calls are TRBV7-9 and TRBJ2-1, with TRBD1 matching over 7 bases. The CDR3 runs 16 residues. The germline gives CDR1 SEHNR, CDR2 FQNEAQ (reference sequence). Trimming cost V 5 bases and J 6 bases; bases outside gene matches: 13. CDR3 sequence reads: CASSPTTGLGRNEQFF. The CDR3 nucleotides are TGTGCCAGCAGCCCCACGACAGGGCTAGGACGCAATGAGCAGTTCTTC.

This clonotype has just a few counts. This chain connects TRBV20-1 to TRBJ2-7, with TRBD1 as a possible D gene (6 bases). Germline V gene data show CDR1 as DFQATT and CDR2 as SNEGSKA (reference sequence). Trimming cost V 6 bases and J 0 bases, with 15 bases left between them. The CDR3 consists of 14 residues. The DNA of the CDR3 is TGCAGTGCCGGTACCGACAGGAGCTCCTACGAGCAGTACTTC. Residues: CSAGTDRSSYEQYF.